The subject of this entry is one T cell receptor (beta chain). No antigen is known for it. This record comes from a study of post-analysis software for immune sequencing data. Study details: The cohort encompassed relapsing-remitting, secondary progressive and progressive-relapsing multiple sclerosis disease courses. Study-level results: Samples made in the same batch grouped tightly together by F measure. Patients showed TRBV5-6, TRBV5-1 and TRBV20-1 among about five TRBV segments more frequent than in controls. Diversity measured as normalized Chao1 was significantly lower in multiple sclerosis patients than in controls.

cDNA libraries of TCR beta carried unique molecular identifiers. TCRdb used MiXCR to reprocess the PCR reads, holding one entry per CDR3 protein. Among 700,000 to 900,000 distinct CDR3 sequences listed, 46% were seen once. V was cut by 3 bases and J by 1 base, with 12 bases left in between. Germline CDR1 and CDR2: MNHEY and SMNVEV (reference sequence). There are 15 residues in the CDR3. This sequence was found in a girl aged 5 to 17 with multiple sclerosis. The sequencing sample was made of blood. V and J are TRBV27 and TRBJ2-5, with D possibly matching TRBD2 (6 bases). In DNA, the CDR3 is TGTGCCAGCAGTTTGCTGCCGACTAGCCAAGAGACCCAGTACTTC. Protein: CASSLLPTSQETQYF.